The clone carrying this T cell receptor (beta chain) has at least ten counts. Antigen: not known. Time point here: newly diagnosed GD, antithyroid drugs for less than 3 months. Scientists built the TCR library using RNA that was extracted from PBMCs. The data belong to a study of regulatory T cells in long-lasting Graves disease. General observations from the study: Persistent patients shared more public clonotypes (2,741) than new patients (more than 900).

Both iRepertoire HTBI primers and Arm-PCR of CDR3 regions were used to build the TCR beta libraries. MiXCR, applied by TCRdb to the multiplex PCR reads, yields one record per CDR3 protein. The table lists roughly 440,000 distinct CDR3 sequences, approximately 16% of them singletons. The germline CDR1 and CDR2 sequences are MNHEY and SMNVEV (reference sequence). Trimming cost V 6 bases and J 3 bases; bases outside gene matches: 3. CDR3 length equals 14 residues. These data also featured in a second study, about T cells in Graves' hyperthyroidism and ophthalmopathy. As that study records: A patient was excluded if there was uncontrolled infection, other autoimmune disease, pregnancy or lactation. Clinicians diagnosed patients from clinical symptoms, serum thyroxine and TRAb, thyroid ultrasound and orbital computed tomography.

The sequencing here drew on peripheral blood mononuclear cells (PBMCs), taken at new diagnosis, from a patient treated with antithyroid drugs. The clonotype originates from a woman under 30 with Graves disease. The V call is TRBV27, the J call TRBJ2-2; 8 nucleotides match TRBD2. CDR3 DNA sequence: TGTGCCAGCAGGCGGGAGGTCGACACCGGGGAGCTGTTTTTT. Its protein is CASRREVDTGELFF.